This record covers a single T cell receptor beta chain. Its antigen is currently unknown. The study pooled second doses at about 4 or about 12 weeks. The data belong to a study of T cell responses to AZD1222 COVID-19 vaccine. Study-wide results and caveats: The study sampled repertoires only after the peak T cell response.

Germline V lookup: CDR1 MNHEY, CDR2 SVGAGI. Trimming pared 8 bases from V and 3 bases from J, leaving 7 bases between. This CDR3 comprises 11 residues. Assay used: immunoSEQ multiplex PCR; TCRdb lists only in-frame clones, some missing. The sample yields 250,000 to 300,000 clones, 85% to 95% seen once. The chain has TRBV6-5 and TRBJ1-2; D gene unclear. This specimen was peripheral blood, taken 28 days after the second AZD1222 dose. The receptor was isolated from an adult who received the AZD1222 COVID-19 vaccine. DNA of the CDR3: TGTGCCAGCGAGGGCTACTATGGCTACACCTTC. Its translation: CASEGYYGYTF.